This T cell receptor (beta chain) originates from a study of T-cell reconstitution after alpha-beta-depleted transplantation in children. Whole-study findings and limits: Several hundred expanded graft clones reportedly supplied alpha-beta T cells about two months after transplant. Recipient T cells and thymic progenitors that survived gave rise to the high TCRbeta diversity observed at day 60 in some patients.

Many counts were recorded for this clonotype. The antigen is not known. The V end was cut by 5 bases, the J end by 2 bases, with 7 bases between. The CDR3 has 13 residues. Unique molecular identifiers tagged the TCRbeta library. MiXCR was run by TCRdb on the PCR reads, yielding one entry per CDR3 protein. This table has roughly 490,000 distinct CDR3 sequences, more than 9.5% appearing once. This material consisted of PBMCs, mostly from graft donor cells, taken 180 days after TCRalphabeta/CD19-depleted stem cell transplant. The receptor was isolated from a female patient aged 2 to 10 who had a stem cell transplant for aplastic anemia, so the T cells may come from the graft donor. This chain joins TRBV12-3 or TRBV12-4 and TRBJ1-5; unclear D gene. The CDR3 spells CASSPTGNQPQHF. The CDR3 DNA reads as TGTGCCAGCAGTCCCACAGGCAATCAGCCCCAGCATTTT.